This T cell receptor (beta chain) was observed in a study of CD8 T cells in ankylosing spondylitis. On this clonotype: Its cognate antigen is unknown. A read error may produce the germline difference seen at one junction end.

TCRdb fed the 5' RACE reads into MiXCR, producing one record per CDR3 protein. The sample includes roughly 450,000 distinct CDR3 sequences, roughly 27% of them seen just once. Study conclusions and caveats: There was a TCR beta motif, made of fewer than 10 highly homologous variants, that appeared characteristic of ankylosing spondylitis blood.

The CDR3 spans 13 residues. Germline V CDR1 and CDR2: GTSNPN, SVGIG (reference sequence). This sequence was found in a male donor with ankylosing spondylitis. The V call is TRBV30, the J call TRBJ2-3; D ambiguous. The sequencing input was blood, either unsorted or a sorted T cell fraction (not recorded which). This chain's CDR3 is CAWSGVSRDTQYF. As DNA, the CDR3 is TGTGCCTGGAGTGGAGTAAGCAGAGATACGCAGTATTTT.